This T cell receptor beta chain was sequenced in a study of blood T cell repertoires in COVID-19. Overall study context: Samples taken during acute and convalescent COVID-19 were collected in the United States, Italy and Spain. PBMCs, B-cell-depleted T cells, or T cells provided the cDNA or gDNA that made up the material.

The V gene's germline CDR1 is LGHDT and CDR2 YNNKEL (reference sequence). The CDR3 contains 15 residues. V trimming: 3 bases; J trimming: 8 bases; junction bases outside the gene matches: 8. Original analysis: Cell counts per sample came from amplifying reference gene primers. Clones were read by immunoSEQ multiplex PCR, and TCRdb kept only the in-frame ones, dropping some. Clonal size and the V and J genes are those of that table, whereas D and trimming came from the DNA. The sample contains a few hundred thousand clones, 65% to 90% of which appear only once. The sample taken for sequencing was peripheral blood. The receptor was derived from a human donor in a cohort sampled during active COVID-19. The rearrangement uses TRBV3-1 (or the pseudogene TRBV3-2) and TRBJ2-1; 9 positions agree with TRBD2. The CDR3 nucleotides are TGTGCCAGCAGCCAGAAGCGGGGGGCCAAGGATGAGCAGTTCTTC. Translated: CASSQKRGAKDEQFF.